The following is a T cell receptor (beta chain) sequence with its context. This clonotype was detected many times. Its antigen is currently not known. No base quality information exists; no much larger clone differs at one position. In the paper's terms, the treatment or condition label means: in vitro stimulation with specific CMV peptide epitopes to enrich CMV-specific T cells. TCRdb records Illumina HiSeq 1500 as the sequencer. TCRdb reprocessed the public reads (quality trimming at Q25 with fastp, clone calling with MiXCR) and kept in-frame beta chains. Rows are unified per CDR3 protein, each entry keeping the most common DNA and genes. For this sample there are some 480,000 distinct CDR3 sequences; 30% to 40% appear just once. The ten largest clones capture 17% of the sample. CDR1 and CDR2 are read off the germline V gene as KGHDR and SFDVKD. Measured from the cysteine to the phenylalanine, the CDR3 is 12 residues long. The only DNA kept is the CDR3, 36 bases in frame from the first base. V loses 7 bases of germline sequence and J loses 9 bases, and the interval between the two ends is 12 bases.

This entry belongs to a study of T cell repertoires in cytomegalovirus infection (dated by TCRdb to the late 2010s). Regarding the study in general: Peptide stimulations targeted recently identified HLA-C-restricted CMV epitopes, whose presentation resists viral immunomodulation, together with well-studied HLA-B-restricted epitopes. Donor HLA type was relevant to the analysis, because carriage of CMV infection together with the matching HLA type was indicated by public TCR beta signatures. Broad study findings and their caveats: In both this cohort and an independent cohort of some 350 donors, the cumulative frequency of public TCR beta family members distinguished carriers of CMV infection plus the relevant HLA type. The ex vivo response was dominated by HLA-C-restricted CMV-specific TCR beta clonotypes, which also provided the single most frequent clonotype in two of eight donors.

The sequences come from cultured PBMCs, collected from culture after CMV antigen stimulation. The chain joins TRBV24-1 to TRBJ2-1; no confident D gene assignment can be made. The sequence was obtained from a human donor in good health (CMV status not recorded). Some clones in this sample may be carry-over from other donors' samples. This receptor has the CDR3 CATRSEVGEQFF. In nucleotide form, the sequence is TGTGCCACCAGATCAGAAGTCGGTGAGCAGTTCTTC.